Presented here are 28 T cell receptor beta chains from one specimen sequenced in a study of T cells in localized non-small cell lung cancer. The table came from immunoSEQ multiplex PCR; TCRdb's copy has only in-frame clones and leaves some out. Found here are 6,000 or so clones, over 40% of them singletons; the top ten hold approximately 9%. The source was lung tumor tissue, collected before any cancer treatment. The receptors derive from a woman aged 35 to 70 with stage II squamous cell lung carcinoma.

This rearrangement joins TRBV30 to TRBJ2-7; a possible D gene is TRBD2 (6 bases). The germline V and J ends were trimmed by 0 bases and 5 bases, with 14 bases remaining between them. This CDR3 is built from 14 residues. Germline CDR1 GTSNPN, CDR2 SVGIG (reference sequence). The CDR3 loop is CAWSVLLGGHEQYF. The CDR3 region has the DNA TGTGCCTGGAGTGTACTCCTGGGAGGCCACGAGCAGTACTTC.

The V gene is TRBV30, the J gene TRBJ1-2; 8 nucleotides agree with TRBD1. Looked up from germline, CDR1 is GTSNPN and CDR2 is SVGIG (reference sequence). The CDR3 has 13 residues. Unmatched junction bases numbered 3, after V lost 2 bases and J lost 4 bases. The CDR3: CAWSNRGGYGYTF. In DNA, the CDR3 is TGTGCCTGGAGTAACAGGGGGGGCTATGGCTACACCTTC.

This clone occurred a few times. The gene calls are TRBV11-3 and TRBJ2-7; TRBD1 might be the D (6 bases). V was trimmed by 5 bases and J by 1 base, leaving 12 bases between them. The CDR3 covers 14 residues. Per germline, CDR1 SGHNT and CDR2 YENEEA. CDR3 nucleotides: TGTGCCAGCAGCCGTCGGACAGTTTCCTACGAGCAGTACTTC. Its protein is CASSRRTVSYEQYF.

This chain connects TRBV15 to TRBJ2-5, with D possibly being TRBD2 (6 bases). With 1 base removed from V and 5 bases from J, the gap between germline ends came to 17 bases. Germline CDR1 LNHNV, CDR2 YYDKDF (reference sequence). The CDR3 runs to 16 residues. CDR3 bases: TGTGCCACCAGCAGAGGGGGAGGAGGGTCCTTGGAGACCCAGTACTTC. Amino acids: CATSRGGGGSLETQYF.

This clone was picked up a small number of times. The chain couples TRBV6-8 to TRBJ2-7, with a weak D call TRBD1 (5 bases). The CDR3 consists of 14 residues. Germline CDR1 is MNHGY and CDR2 is SAAAGT. Deletions cut 2 bases from V and 1 base from J, with 9 bases between. CDR3 loop: CASSYLRVSYEQYF. CDR3 coding DNA: TGTGCCAGCAGTTACCTCAGGGTTTCCTACGAGCAGTACTTC.

The gene calls are TRBV11-3 and TRBJ2-1, with TRBD1 identical over 9 bases. V trimming: 5 bases; J trimming: 6 bases; junction bases outside the gene matches: 8. The germline V gene encodes CDR1 SGHNT and CDR2 YENEEA. This CDR3 is built from 15 residues. The chain's CDR3 is CASSRTGTGRNEQFF. In DNA, the CDR3 is TGTGCCAGCAGCCGAACCGGGACAGGGCGCAATGAGCAGTTCTTC.

J is TRBJ2-1 and V is TRBV29-1; 7 bases align to TRBD2. The V gene end was trimmed by 6 bases and the J gene end by 6 bases; junction bases not matched to a gene: 11. The CDR3 runs 14 residues. Germline CDR1 reads SQVTM; CDR2 reads ANQGSEA. DNA of the CDR3: TGCAGCGTGGGGGGTGCGGGAGTTCGCAATGAGCAGTTCTTC. Its protein product is CSVGGAGVRNEQFF.

This clone was counted a few times. The chain joins TRBV6-8 to TRBJ1-4; D is possibly TRBD1 (5 bases). Trimming took off 8 bases at V and 6 bases at J, with 13 bases between the two ends. CDR3 length: 13 amino acids. Germline values: CDR1 MNHGY, CDR2 SAAAGT. CDR3 sequence: CASSLGGDEKLFF. The CDR3 DNA sequence: TGTGCCAGCTCCCTCGGGGGAGATGAAAAACTGTTTTTT.

The chain links TRBV19 to TRBJ1-5, with a possible D match to TRBD1 (6 bases). The CDR3 sequence is 14 residues long. CDR1 is LNHDA, CDR2 SQIVND, per germline (reference sequence). V was shortened by 4 bases and J by 7 bases, with 14 bases between the two germline ends. The CDR3 nucleotides are TGTGCCAGTAGTACAGGGGAAATCGGGCAGCCCCAGCATTTT. It codes for CASSTGEIGQPQHF.

This clone appeared a few times. CDR3 in amino acids: CAWSVRQGGYGYTF. The CDR3 nucleotides are TGTGCCTGGAGTGTTCGGCAGGGGGGCTATGGCTACACCTTC. The rearrangement joins TRBV30 to TRBJ1-2; 7 positions agree with TRBD1. After removal of 0 bases from V and 4 bases from J, the junction contained 5 bases not matched to a gene. Germline CDR1 reads GTSNPN; CDR2 reads SVGIG (reference sequence). There are 14 residues in the CDR3.

In this sample, this clone turned up a few times. The chain links TRBV5-1 to TRBJ1-1; no definite D call. Per the germline V gene, CDR1 is SGHRS and CDR2 is YFSETQ. V shed 4 bases and J shed 1 base, with 11 bases lying between them. The CDR3 loop spans 14 amino acids. The CDR3 DNA is TGCGCCAGCAGCAGGGCCCCCCAGAACACTGAAGCTTTCTTT. This gives the protein CASSRAPQNTEAFF.

This CDR3 is CASSSINEKLFF. The CDR3 region has the DNA TGTGCCAGCTCATCCATAAATGAAAAACTGTTTTTT. This sequence joins TRBV18 and TRBJ1-4; D gene ambiguous. The CDR3 is 12 amino acids. Germline lookup yields CDR1 KGHSH and CDR2 LQKENI. Between the trimmed V and J ends, which lost 5 bases and 5 bases, there was a span of 6 bases.

This clone was detected only a few times. The J gene is TRBJ1-1, the V gene TRBV30; no clear D gene. Germline V gives CDR1 GTSNPN, CDR2 SVGIG (reference sequence). V lost 7 bases, J lost 11 bases, and 17 bases lay in between. The CDR3 is 11 residues long. The DNA of the CDR3 is TGTGCCTCCCAGGAGCCCACCGAGGCTTTCTTT. It is translated as CASQEPTEAFF.

This clone has only a few counts. The CDR3 loop reads CASRGKGPKGTEAFF. As DNA, the CDR3 is TGCGCCAGCAGGGGAAAGGGCCCAAAAGGCACTGAAGCTTTCTTT. The chain has TRBV23-1 and TRBJ1-1; D gene ambiguous. TRBV23-1 is an open reading frame whose function is uncertain. Trimming cost V 6 bases and J 4 bases, with 18 bases left between them. CDR3 length: 15 amino acids.

The V and J genes are TRBV19 and TRBJ2-1; D is possibly TRBD2 (5 bases). The CDR3 totals 14 residues. CDR1 and CDR2 from the germline V gene are LNHDA and SQIVND (reference sequence). V was pared by 3 bases and J by 6 bases, with 12 bases between. The CDR3 DNA is TGTGCCAGTAGTATGATAATGGGAGCCAATGAGCAGTTCTTC. Its protein is CASSMIMGANEQFF.

This chain uses TRBV19 with TRBJ1-2; D not resolved. Trimming took off 6 bases at V and 5 bases at J, with 7 bases between the two ends. The CDR3 loop spans 11 amino acids. Germline-derived CDR1 and CDR2 are LNHDA and SQIVND (reference sequence). CDR3 residues: CASSVGYGYTF. The CDR3 bases are TGTGCCAGTAGCGTAGGGTATGGCTACACCTTC.

This chain joins TRBV18 and TRBJ1-3, with 10 bases lining up with TRBD1. CDR3 length equals 17 residues. Germline trimming cut 6 bases from V and 2 bases from J; bases unmatched to any gene: 10. The germline CDR1 and CDR2 sequences are KGHSH and LQKENI. CDR3 loop: CASSTDRQGATGNTIYF. The CDR3 DNA is TGTGCCAGCTCCACAGACCGACAGGGGGCAACTGGAAACACCATATATTTT.

Here the CDR3 reads CSVGAGLGGGYTF. In DNA form, the CDR3 reads TGCAGCGTTGGGGCTGGGCTCGGAGGCGGCTACACCTTC. This chain joins TRBV29-1 and TRBJ1-2; D is undetermined. V gave up 4 bases and J gave up 8 bases, with 17 bases separating them. The CDR3 is 13 residues long. The germline V gene encodes CDR1 SQVTM and CDR2 ANQGSEA.

J is TRBJ1-2 and V is TRBV14; D call uncertain. Trimming took off 3 bases at V and 4 bases at J, with 9 bases between the two ends. CDR1 and CDR2 (germline): SGHDN, FVKESK. The CDR3 length is 13 residues. CDR3 sequence: CASSQSFFYGYTF. CDR3 DNA sequence: TGTGCCAGCAGCCAGAGTTTCTTCTATGGCTACACCTTC.

The chain is built from TRBV29-1 and TRBJ1-1; D is unclear. V lost 6 bases to trimming and J lost 4 bases, with 15 bases between them. This CDR3 contains 13 residues. The germline CDR1 and CDR2 sequences are SQVTM and ANQGSEA. The CDR3 is CSVLVLAGTEAFF. CDR3 DNA sequence: TGCAGCGTCCTCGTTCTAGCGGGCACTGAAGCTTTCTTT.

J is TRBJ1-1 and V is TRBV28; a possible D gene is TRBD1 (5 bases). Trimming stripped 6 bases from V and 6 bases from J, with 14 bases between. The germline V gene has CDR1 MDHEN and CDR2 SYDVKM. The CDR3 is 13 amino acids. CDR3 loop: CASRPGGVSEAFF. The CDR3 region has the DNA TGTGCCAGCAGACCCGGGGGGGTATCTGAAGCTTTCTTT.

V is TRBV19 and J is TRBJ2-2; TRBD2 might be the D (5 bases). Trimming shortened V by 7 bases and J by 0 bases, and 9 bases separated the two germline ends. The germline CDR1 and CDR2 sequences are LNHDA and SQIVND (reference sequence). This CDR3 spans 14 amino acids. This CDR3 is CASTGGPNTGELFF. The CDR3 region has the DNA TGTGCCAGTACGGGCGGGCCGAACACCGGGGAGCTGTTTTTT.

This chain connects TRBV28 to TRBJ1-1; the D gene is possibly TRBD1 (5 bases). CDR1 and CDR2 (germline): MDHEN, SYDVKM. CDR3 size: 13 residues. With 5 bases removed from V and 6 bases from J, the gap between germline ends came to 13 bases. The CDR3 DNA is TGTGCCAGCAGTACCCCAGGGTTATCTGAAGCTTTCTTT. Protein product: CASSTPGLSEAFF. Together with reference TRBV28 and TRBJ1-1, the CDR3 gives the full variable domain: DVKVTQSSRYLVKRTGEKVFLECVQDMDHENMFWYRQDPGLGLRLIYFSYDVKMKEKGDIPEGYSVSREKKERFSLILESASTNQTSMYLCASSTPGLSEAFFGQGTRLTVV.

The rearrangement links TRBV10-1 to TRBJ2-1; possible D gene TRBD2, 7 bases. CDR1 and CDR2 (germline): WNHNN, SYGVQD (reference sequence). V was shortened by 3 bases and J by 9 bases, with 18 bases between the two germline ends. The CDR3 is 15 amino acids. CDR3: CASSEVAGAGGEQFF. Written as DNA, the CDR3 is TGCGCCAGCAGTGAAGTGGCGGGGGCAGGAGGTGAGCAGTTCTTC.

This clone was counted a few times. The chain is built from TRBV28 and TRBJ1-1; unclear D gene. This CDR3 is 13 amino acids long. The V gene's germline CDR1 is MDHEN and CDR2 SYDVKM. V lost 6 bases to trimming and J lost 4 bases, with 12 bases between them. This CDR3 reads CASSRYTGTEAFF. CDR3 coding DNA: TGTGCCAGCAGCCGTTATACTGGCACTGAAGCTTTCTTT.

This sequence joins TRBV15 and TRBJ2-1; TRBD2 might be the D (6 bases). The CDR3 is made up of 16 amino acids. V gave up 5 bases and J gave up 0 bases, with 14 bases separating them. Per germline, CDR1 LNHNV and CDR2 YYDKDF (reference sequence). CDR3 in DNA: TGTGCCACCAGCGGGGAGGACCGAAGCTCCTACAATGAGCAGTTCTTC. Translating it yields CATSGEDRSSYNEQFF.

This chain links TRBV15 with TRBJ1-6; a possible D gene is TRBD1 (5 bases). The ends were cut back, 0 bases at V and 7 bases at J, with 10 bases in the middle. Germline CDR1 reads LNHNV; CDR2 reads YYDKDF (reference sequence). This CDR3 contains 15 residues. The CDR3 nucleotides are TGTGCCACCAGCAGAGACAGGGCCGGGAATTCACCCCTCCACTTT. It yields the protein CATSRDRAGNSPLHF.

This chain links TRBV15 with TRBJ1-1; 9 bases fit TRBD1. Germline lookup yields CDR1 LNHNV and CDR2 YYDKDF (reference sequence). The CDR3 runs 16 residues. The V gene end was trimmed by 1 base and the J gene end by 4 bases; junction bases not matched to a gene: 7. CDR3 loop: CATSRASGQGPTEAFF. DNA of the CDR3: TGTGCCACCAGCAGAGCCTCGGGACAGGGCCCCACTGAAGCTTTCTTT.